These 4 T cell receptor beta chains were sequenced from one sample in a study of blood T cell repertoires in COVID-19. The protocol was immunoSEQ multiplex PCR, while the TCRdb copy is restricted to in-frame clones and leaves out a portion. The table lists roughly 100,000 clones, less than 90% of them singletons. Sequencing input: peripheral blood. The source is a human donor in a cohort sampled during active COVID-19.

The chain is built from TRBV2 and TRBJ2-7; TRBD2 aligns across 14 bases. Germline lookup yields CDR1 SNHLY and CDR2 FYNNEI. This CDR3 contains 16 residues. V lost 5 bases to trimming and J lost 5 bases; unmatched junction nucleotides: 8. Here the CDR3 DNA reads TGTGCCAGCAGTCAGGGACTAGCGGGAGCAGCCAACGAGCAGTACTTC. This translates into CASSQGLAGAANEQYF. The full variable domain, its missing parts supplied by reference TRBV2 and TRBJ2-7, is EPEVTQTPSHQVTQMGQEVILRCVPISNHLYFYWYRQILGQKVEFLVSFYNNEISEKSEIFDDQFSVERPDGSNFTLKIRSTKLEDSAMYFCASSQGLAGAANEQYFGPGTRLTVT.

This chain uses TRBV29-1 with TRBJ2-1; 9 positions agree with TRBD1. The CDR3 sequence is 14 residues long. Germline V gene data show CDR1 as SQVTM and CDR2 as ANQGSEA. With 7 bases clipped from V and 5 bases from J, the junction kept 9 bases outside the gene matches. In DNA form, the CDR3 reads TGCAGCGCGTACCGGGACAGGGACGACAATGAGCAGTTCTTC. Amino acid sequence: CSAYRDRDDNEQFF.

The chain uses TRBV10-3 and TRBJ2-2; 10 bases are a match to TRBD1. CDR3 length: 15 amino acids. V lost 4 bases, J lost 7 bases, and 6 bases stayed unmatched. Germline CDR1 is ENHRY and CDR2 is SYGVKD. CDR3 nucleotide sequence: TGTGCCATCAGTGCCGACAGGGGGCCGGGCGGGGAGCTGTTTTTT. Translated, it gives CAISADRGPGGELFF.

The J gene is TRBJ1-2, the V gene TRBV9; D remains unclear. This CDR3 contains 16 residues. V shed 6 bases and J shed 5 bases, with 23 bases lying between them. The germline CDR1 and CDR2 sequences are SGDLS and YYNGEE. As DNA, the CDR3 is TGTGCCAGCACCTTGTCGACCGAATCGGGTCTTTATGGCTACACCTTC. Its protein is CASTLSTESGLYGYTF.